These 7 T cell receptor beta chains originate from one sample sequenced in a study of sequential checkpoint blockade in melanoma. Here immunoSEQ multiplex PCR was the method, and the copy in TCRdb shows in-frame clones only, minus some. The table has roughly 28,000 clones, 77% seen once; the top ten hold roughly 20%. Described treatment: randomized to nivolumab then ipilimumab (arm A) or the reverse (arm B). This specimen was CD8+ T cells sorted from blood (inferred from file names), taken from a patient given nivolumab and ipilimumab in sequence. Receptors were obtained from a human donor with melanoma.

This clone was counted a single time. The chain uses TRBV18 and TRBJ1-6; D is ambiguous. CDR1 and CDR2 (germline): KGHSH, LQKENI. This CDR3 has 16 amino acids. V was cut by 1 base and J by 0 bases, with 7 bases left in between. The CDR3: CASSPRAGSYNSPLHF. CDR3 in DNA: TGTGCCAGCTCACCACGGGCGGGCTCCTATAATTCACCCCTCCACTTT.

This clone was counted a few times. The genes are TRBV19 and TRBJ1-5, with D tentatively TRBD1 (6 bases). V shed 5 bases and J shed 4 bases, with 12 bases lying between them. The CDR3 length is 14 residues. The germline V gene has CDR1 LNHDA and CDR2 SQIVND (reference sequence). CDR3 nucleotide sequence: TGTGCCAGTAGTGCGGGGGGCGGGAATCAGCCCCAGCATTTT. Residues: CASSAGGGNQPQHF.

CDR3 sequence reads: CASSPAGVREQYF. The DNA of the CDR3 is TGTGCCAGCAGTCCGGCGGGAGTAAGGGAGCAGTACTTC. This chain joins TRBV27 and TRBJ2-7; 7 bases match TRBD2. Trimming at V came to 5 bases and at J to 7 bases, leaving 8 bases not matched to a gene. The CDR3 contains 13 residues. Germline assignment: CDR1 MNHEY and CDR2 SMNVEV (reference sequence).

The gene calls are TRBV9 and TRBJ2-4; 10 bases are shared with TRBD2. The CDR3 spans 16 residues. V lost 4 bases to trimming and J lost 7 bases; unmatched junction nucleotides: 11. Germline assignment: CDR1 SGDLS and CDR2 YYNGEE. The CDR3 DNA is TGTGCCAGCAGCCCAGGACTAGCGGCAAATGATAACATTCAGTACTTC. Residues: CASSPGLAANDNIQYF.

CDR3 sequence (DNA): TGTGCCAGCAGTCCGAGCTCCTATAATTCACCCCTCCACTTT. Its protein is CASSPSSYNSPLHF. The chain employs TRBV27 and TRBJ1-6; D ambiguous. CDR1 MNHEY and CDR2 SMNVEV come from the germline V gene (reference sequence). With 5 bases removed from V and 0 bases from J, the gap between germline ends came to 5 bases. The CDR3 loop spans 14 amino acids.

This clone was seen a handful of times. The CDR3 loop is CASSPDYREQFF. In DNA form, the CDR3 reads TGTGCCAGCAGCCCTGACTATCGTGAGCAGTTCTTC. The chain has TRBV7-9 and TRBJ2-1; maybe TRBD2 (5 bases). The length of the CDR3 is 12 residues. Germline V CDR1 and CDR2: SEHNR, FQNEAQ (reference sequence). V lost 5 bases and J lost 9, with 11 bases in between.

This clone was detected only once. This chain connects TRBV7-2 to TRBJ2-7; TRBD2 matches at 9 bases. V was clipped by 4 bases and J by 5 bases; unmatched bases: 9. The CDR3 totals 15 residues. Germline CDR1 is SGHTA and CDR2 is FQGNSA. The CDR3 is CASSSTGTSIHEQYF. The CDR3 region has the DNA TGTGCCAGCAGCTCTACCGGGACTAGCATTCACGAGCAGTACTTC.